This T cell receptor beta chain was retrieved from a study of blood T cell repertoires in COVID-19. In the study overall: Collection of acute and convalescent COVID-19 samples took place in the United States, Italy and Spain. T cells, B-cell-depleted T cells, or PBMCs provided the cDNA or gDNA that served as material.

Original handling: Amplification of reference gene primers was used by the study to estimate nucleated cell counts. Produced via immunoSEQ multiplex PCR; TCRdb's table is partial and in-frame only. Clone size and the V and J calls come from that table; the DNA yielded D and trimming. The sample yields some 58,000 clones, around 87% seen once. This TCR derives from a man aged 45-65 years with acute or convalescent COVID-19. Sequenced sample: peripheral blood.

DNA of the CDR3: TGTGCCACCAGCGGAATAGCGGGAGCTTTGAATGAGCAGTTCTTC. Amino acid sequence: CATSGIAGALNEQFF. The genes are TRBV15 and TRBJ2-1; TRBD2 agrees at 9 bases. Germline V CDR1 and CDR2: LNHNV, YYDKDF (reference sequence). V was pared by 5 bases and J by 7 bases, with 9 bases of the junction left unmatched. The CDR3 loop spans 15 amino acids.